The clone carrying this T cell receptor beta chain was detected only once. With 3 bases clipped from V and 1 base from J, the junction kept 14 bases outside the gene matches. The germline gives CDR1 LGHNT, CDR2 FRNRAP. CDR3 length: 20 residues. In the original processing: Reference gene primer amplification yielded estimated nucleated cell counts. Method: immunoSEQ multiplex PCR; TCRdb's copy keeps in-frame clones and lacks some. For V, J and clone size, that table is used; D and trimming come from the DNA. The sample yields roughly 38,000 clones, 80% to 90% seen once. The sample is drawn from a study of blood T cell repertoires in COVID-19.

This chain connects TRBV12-5 to TRBJ2-2; 10 nucleotides agree with TRBD2. The source of this sequence is a woman in her sixties or seventies with acute or convalescent COVID-19. Sequenced sample: peripheral blood. As DNA, the CDR3 is TGTGCTAGTGGTTTTTCAGGGACTAGCGCCAGTCGCTGGAACACCGGGGAGCTGTTTTTT. It is translated as CASGFSGTSASRWNTGELFF.